Listed below are T cell receptor beta chains from one sample, sequenced in a study of T cell responses to AZD1222 COVID-19 vaccine. Data came from immunoSEQ multiplex PCR; TCRdb stores just in-frame clones and leaves some out. Altogether approximately 110,000 clones are present, around 86% being singletons, with the ten largest covering 1.2%. The source material was peripheral blood, sampled on day 0 of AZD1222 vaccination. The receptors shown here come from an adult in good health. The CDR3 runs from the conserved cysteine through the conserved F or W. The order of the fields is clone size, V gene, J gene, D gene, CDR3 length, CDR3 DNA, CDR3 protein. The D gene is left open where the match is weak. A row's size may be missing; if present it is once, few, many or a size class.

.	TRBV5-1	TRBJ2-7	TRBD1	18	TGCGCCAGCAGCTTGCGGGGATTGCGACAGGGGAGCTCCTACGAGCAGTACTTC	CASSLRGLRQGSSYEQYF
.	TRBV9	TRBJ2-5	TRBD1	20	TGTGCCAGCAGCGCTCTATTCGAAGACTCCGGGACAGGCATCCAAGAGACCCAGTACTTC	CASSALFEDSGTGIQETQYF
.	TRBV12-5	TRBJ1-2	.	16	TGTGCTAGTGGTGTGCCCTGGGACACCTTACGCTATGGCTACACCTTC	CASGVPWDTLRYGYTF
.	TRBV19	TRBJ1-4	.	14	TGTGCCAGTAGTATTGGGACGGTGAATGAAAAACTGTTTTTT	CASSIGTVNEKLFF
few	TRBV6-5	TRBJ2-3	.	15	TGTGCCAGCAGCGAGGGAGCGGGTAGCACAGATACGCAGTATTTT	CASSEGAGSTDTQYF
.	TRBV25-1	TRBJ2-7	.	13	TGTGCCAGCAGTGAAATCAGGGGCCGGGAGCAGTACTTC	CASSEIRGREQYF
.	TRBV5-1	TRBJ1-2	TRBD1	14	TGCGCCAGCAGCCCAGGGGGGGCAGGGGGCGGCTACACCTTC	CASSPGGAGGGYTF
.	TRBV15	TRBJ1-4	TRBD1	16	TGTGCCACCAGCAGAGGGGGACAGGGGGGCGGATGGAAACTGTTTTTT	CATSRGGQGGGWKLFF
.	TRBV5-1	TRBJ1-2	TRBD1	14	TGCGCCAGCAGCCTCGGGACAGGGGCGGATGGCTACACCTTC	CASSLGTGADGYTF
few	TRBV19	TRBJ1-2	.	13	TGTGCCAGTAGTCATGCGGGACAAGATGGCTACACCTTC	CASSHAGQDGYTF
.	TRBV6-5	TRBJ1-6	.	14	TGTGCCAGCAGTTACTCCGGACCCAATTCACCCCTCCACTTT	CASSYSGPNSPLHF
.	TRBV2	TRBJ2-7	.	14	TGTGCCAGCAGTGTAGGACAGTCTCCCTACGAGCAGTACTTC	CASSVGQSPYEQYF
.	TRBV7-9	TRBJ1-1	.	15	TGTGCCAGCAGCCACCTTACAGGGCCTAACACTGAAGCTTTCTTT	CASSHLTGPNTEAFF
.	TRBV14	TRBJ1-6	.	14	TGTGCCAGCAGCCCCTGGACGCCTAATTCACCCCTCCACTTT	CASSPWTPNSPLHF
.	TRBV7-6	TRBJ1-2	.	15	TGTGCCAGCAGCTTAGAGGCAGAAGCTAACTATGGCTACACCTTC	CASSLEAEANYGYTF
.	TRBV14	TRBJ1-4	.	12	TGTGCCAGCAGAGGAAAAGATGAAAAACTGTTTTTT	CASRGKDEKLFF
.	TRBV2	TRBJ2-3	.	15	TGTGCCACTGGATCGAGGGGGTCAAGCACAGATACGCAGTATTTT	CATGSRGSSTDTQYF
.	TRBV19	TRBJ2-1	.	15	TGTGCCAGTAGTATAGCTGGTAACCAGAACAATGAGCAGTTCTTC	CASSIAGNQNNEQFF
.	TRBV15	TRBJ1-2	.	12	TGTGCCACCAGCAGAGCGGGGGGCGGCTACACCTTC	CATSRAGGGYTF
.	TRBV4-1	TRBJ2-2	TRBD1	16	TGCGCCAGCAGCCCGACCGGGACAGGGAATTCTGGGGAGCTGTTTTTT	CASSPTGTGNSGELFF
.	TRBV2	TRBJ1-1	.	11	TGTGCCAGCCAAAAGGTCACTGAAGCTTTCTTT	CASQKVTEAFF
.	TRBV9	TRBJ1-1	.	15	TGTGCCAGCAGCGTAGGGACAATGGGTGGCACTGAAGCTTTCTTT	CASSVGTMGGTEAFF
.	TRBV5-6	TRBJ1-2	.	14	TGTGCCAGCAGATCCAGATGGAGTGGCTATGGCTACACCTTC	CASRSRWSGYGYTF
.	TRBV6-2/TRBV6-3	TRBJ1-2	.	13	TGTGCCAGCAGTCCCATAGGGGCGCCAGGCTACACCTTC	CASSPIGAPGYTF
.	TRBV10-2	TRBJ1-1	.	12	TGCGCCACAAGGGGGGATTGGACTGAAGCTTTCTTT	CATRGDWTEAFF
.	TRBV5-6	TRBJ2-7	TRBD2	15	TGTGCCAGCAGCTTGGCCCTAGCGGGGGAAGGCGAGCAGTACTTC	CASSLALAGEGEQYF
.	TRBV5-1	TRBJ1-2	.	11	TGCGCCAGCAGTGCTAACTATGGCTACACCTTC	CASSANYGYTF
.	TRBV18	TRBJ2-3	TRBD1	19	TGTGCCAGCTCACGCGCGGACAGGGGGCAGGAGTGGTGGAGAGATACGCAGTATTTT	CASSRADRGQEWWRDTQYF
few	TRBV19	TRBJ1-6	.	14	TGTGCCAGTAGCACCATACTAGGGTATTCACCCCTCCACTTT	CASSTILGYSPLHF
.	TRBV4-3	TRBJ1-1	TRBD1	14	TGCGCCAGCAGCCAAATACAGGGGTGGACTGAAGCTTTCTTT	CASSQIQGWTEAFF
.	TRBV11-2	TRBJ2-7	.	14	TGTGCCAGCAGCTCTTACGCGGGACCGTACGAGCAGTACTTC	CASSSYAGPYEQYF
.	TRBV19	TRBJ1-2	.	12	TGTGCCAGTAAGGAAGGAATCTATGGCTACACCTTC	CASKEGIYGYTF
.	TRBV7-7	TRBJ2-3	.	16	TGTGCCAGCAGCTTAGAAGGCAGGGGTGAAACAGATACGCAGTATTTT	CASSLEGRGETDTQYF
.	TRBV4-1	TRBJ1-1	.	13	TGCGCCAGCAGCCAAGAGTCAGGGTTGGGGGCTTTCTTT	CASSQESGLGAFF
.	TRBV5-1	TRBJ2-1	TRBD2	17	TGCGCCAGCAGCTTGACCCCGCCCAGCGGGGGGACTGGTGAGCAGTTCTTC	CASSLTPPSGGTGEQFF
.	TRBV7-9	TRBJ1-4	.	12	TGTGCCAGCAGCTCCGTGACTGAAAAACTGTTTTTT	CASSSVTEKLFF
.	TRBV4-1	TRBJ2-3	.	13	TGCGCCAGCAGCCAAGCGTCGGCGGATACGCAGTATTTT	CASSQASADTQYF
.	TRBV5-4	TRBJ1-2	.	14	TGTGCCAGCAGCCACGACGCTGCTAACTATGGCTACACCTTC	CASSHDAANYGYTF
.	TRBV14	TRBJ1-1	.	14	TGTGCCAGCAGCCAAGTAGGTGGGAACACTGAAGCTTTCTTT	CASSQVGGNTEAFF
.	TRBV5-1	TRBJ1-1	.	16	TGCGCCAGCAGCTTGGTTGGCCCTACGGGAGGGACTGAAGCTTTCTTT	CASSLVGPTGGTEAFF
.	TRBV13	TRBJ2-7	.	14	TGTGCCAGCAGCCCCGGCCGCATTTCCTACGAGCAGTACTTC	CASSPGRISYEQYF
.	TRBV3-1/TRBV3-2	TRBJ2-5	TRBD2	16	TGTGCCAGCAGCGCCCTAGCGGGGGGGCCCCAAGAGACCCAGTACTTC	CASSALAGGPQETQYF
once	TRBV23-1	TRBJ2-4	.	18	TGCGCCAGCAGTCAATCACGTAGGGGCCGGGGGCCAACGAACATTCAGTACTTC	CASSQSRRGRGPTNIQYF
.	TRBV7-9	TRBJ2-2	TRBD1	16	TGTGCCCCCCCCCGAGGGGGACAGGCGAACACCGGGGAGCTGTTTTTT	CAPPRGGQANTGELFF
.	TRBV3-1/TRBV3-2	TRBJ1-1	.	14	TGTGCCAGCAGCCCGGACCCCCGAAGCGGTGAAGCTTTCTTT	CASSPDPRSGEAFF
.	TRBV13	TRBJ1-3	.	14	TGTGCCAGCAGGACGGAAGCCTCTGGAAACACCATATATTTT	CASRTEASGNTIYF
.	TRBV7-2	TRBJ2-7	TRBD2	15	TGTGCCAGCAGCTTAAGGCGGGGGGGATCCTACGAGCAGTACTTC	CASSLRRGGSYEQYF
few	TRBV19	TRBJ1-6	.	13	TGTGCCAGTAGTATTAAGTCAGCCTCGCCCCTCCACTTT	CASSIKSASPLHF
once	TRBV19	TRBJ2-7	TRBD1	15	TGTGCCAGTAGTTCCCGGGGACAGGGAGTGGTCGAGCAGTACTTC	CASSSRGQGVVEQYF
.	TRBV10-2	TRBJ2-7	TRBD1	14	TGCGCCAGCAGTGGGCCAGGGGGCATCGACGAGCAGTACTTC	CASSGPGGIDEQYF
.	TRBV10-3	TRBJ1-6	.	16	TGTGCCATGGCGTACGCGGCAGCAGAGATAGGATCACCCCTCCACTTT	CAMAYAAAEIGSPLHF
.	TRBV4-2	TRBJ2-3	TRBD1	16	TGTGCCAGCAGCCAAGAGGCGGTCAGGGGGATAGATACGCAGTATTTT	CASSQEAVRGIDTQYF
.	TRBV11-2	TRBJ1-2	.	12	TGTGCCAGCAGCGCTGTGCTGGGGGGCTACACCTTC	CASSAVLGGYTF
.	TRBV7-2	TRBJ1-2	.	15	TGTGCCAGCAGCCGGGTGGGGGGCTCTAACTATGGCTACACCTTC	CASSRVGGSNYGYTF
once	TRBV23-1	TRBJ2-1	.	12	TGCGCCAGCAGTCAACAGGGAAATGAGCAGTTCTTC	CASSQQGNEQFF
.	TRBV7-9	TRBJ1-6	.	15	TGTGCCAGCAGCTTACAGGGACCGAGAAATTCACCCCTCCACTTT	CASSLQGPRNSPLHF
.	TRBV9	TRBJ1-3	.	14	TGTGCCAGCAGCTCCGGTAGCTCTGGAAACACCATATATTTT	CASSSGSSGNTIYF
once	TRBV14	TRBJ1-1	.	13	TGTGCCAGCAGCCAAGATCGGGGTACCCAAGCTTTCTTT	CASSQDRGTQAFF
.	TRBV28	TRBJ1-2	.	14	TGTGCCAGCAGTTTGCTCGTCCGGAACTATGGCTACACCTTC	CASSLLVRNYGYTF
.	TRBV2	TRBJ1-3	.	14	TGTGCCAGCAGTAAGGACAGCATCGGAAACACCATATATTTT	CASSKDSIGNTIYF